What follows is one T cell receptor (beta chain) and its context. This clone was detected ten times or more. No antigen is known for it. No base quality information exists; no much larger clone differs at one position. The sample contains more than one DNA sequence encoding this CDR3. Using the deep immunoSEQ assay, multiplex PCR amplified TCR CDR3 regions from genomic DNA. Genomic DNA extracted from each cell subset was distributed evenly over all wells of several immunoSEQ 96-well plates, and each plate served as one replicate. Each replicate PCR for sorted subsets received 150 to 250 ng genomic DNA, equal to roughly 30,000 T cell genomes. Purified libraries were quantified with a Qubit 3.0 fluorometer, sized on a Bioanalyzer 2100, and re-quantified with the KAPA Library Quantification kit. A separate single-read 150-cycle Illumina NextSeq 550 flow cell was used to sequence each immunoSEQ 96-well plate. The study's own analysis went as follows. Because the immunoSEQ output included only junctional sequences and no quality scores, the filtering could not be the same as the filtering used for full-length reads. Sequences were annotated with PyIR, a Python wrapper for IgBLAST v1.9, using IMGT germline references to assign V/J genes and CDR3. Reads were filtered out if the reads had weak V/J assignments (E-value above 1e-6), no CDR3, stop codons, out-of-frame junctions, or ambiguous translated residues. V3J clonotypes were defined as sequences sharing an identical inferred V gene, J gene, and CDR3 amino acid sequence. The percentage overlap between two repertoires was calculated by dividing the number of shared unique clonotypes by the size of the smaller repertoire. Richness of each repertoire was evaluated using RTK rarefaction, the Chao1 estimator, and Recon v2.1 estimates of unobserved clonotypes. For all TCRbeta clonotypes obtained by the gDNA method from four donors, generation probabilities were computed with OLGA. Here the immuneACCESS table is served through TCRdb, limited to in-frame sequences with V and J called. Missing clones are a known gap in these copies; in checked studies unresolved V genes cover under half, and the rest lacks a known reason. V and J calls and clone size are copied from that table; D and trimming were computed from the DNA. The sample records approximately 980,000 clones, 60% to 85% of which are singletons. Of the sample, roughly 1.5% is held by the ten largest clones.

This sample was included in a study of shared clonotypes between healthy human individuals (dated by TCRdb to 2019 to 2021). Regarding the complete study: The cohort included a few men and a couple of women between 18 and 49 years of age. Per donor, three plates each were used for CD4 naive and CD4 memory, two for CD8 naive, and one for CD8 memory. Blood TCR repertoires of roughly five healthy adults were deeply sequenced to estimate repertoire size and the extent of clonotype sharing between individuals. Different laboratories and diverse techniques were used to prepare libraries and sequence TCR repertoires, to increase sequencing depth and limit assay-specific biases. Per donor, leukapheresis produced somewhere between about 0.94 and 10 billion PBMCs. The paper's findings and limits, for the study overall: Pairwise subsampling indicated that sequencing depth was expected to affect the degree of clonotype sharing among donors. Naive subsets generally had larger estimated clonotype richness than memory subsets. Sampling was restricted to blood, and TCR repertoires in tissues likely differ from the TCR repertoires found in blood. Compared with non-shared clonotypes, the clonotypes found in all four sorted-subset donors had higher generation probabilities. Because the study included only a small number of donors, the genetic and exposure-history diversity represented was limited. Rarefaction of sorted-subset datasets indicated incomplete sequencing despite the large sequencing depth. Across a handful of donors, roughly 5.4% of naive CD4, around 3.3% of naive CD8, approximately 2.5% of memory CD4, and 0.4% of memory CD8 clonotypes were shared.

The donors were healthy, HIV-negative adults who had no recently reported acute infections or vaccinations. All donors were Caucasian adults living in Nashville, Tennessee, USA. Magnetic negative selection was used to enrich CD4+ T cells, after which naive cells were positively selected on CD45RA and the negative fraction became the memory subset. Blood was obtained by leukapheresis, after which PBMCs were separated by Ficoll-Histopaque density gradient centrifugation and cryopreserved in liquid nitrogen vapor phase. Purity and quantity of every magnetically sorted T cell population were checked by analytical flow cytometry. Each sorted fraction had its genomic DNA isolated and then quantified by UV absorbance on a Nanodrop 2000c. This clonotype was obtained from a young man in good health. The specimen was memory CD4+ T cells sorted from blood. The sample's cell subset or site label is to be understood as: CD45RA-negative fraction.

This receptor has the CDR3 CASTDRVDQPQHF. At the DNA level, the sequence is TGTGCCAGTACGGACAGGGTGGATCAGCCCCAGCATTTT. The rearrangement combines TRBV7-9 with TRBJ1-5, with TRBD1 matching 8 junction bases. CDR1 SEHNR and CDR2 FQNEAQ were looked up in the germline V gene (reference sequence). Germline trimming: 9 bases from V, 5 bases from J; junction bases outside gene matches: 6. The CDR3 runs 13 amino acids, cysteine and phenylalanine included. This entry keeps only the CDR3 DNA: 39 bases, framed from base 1.